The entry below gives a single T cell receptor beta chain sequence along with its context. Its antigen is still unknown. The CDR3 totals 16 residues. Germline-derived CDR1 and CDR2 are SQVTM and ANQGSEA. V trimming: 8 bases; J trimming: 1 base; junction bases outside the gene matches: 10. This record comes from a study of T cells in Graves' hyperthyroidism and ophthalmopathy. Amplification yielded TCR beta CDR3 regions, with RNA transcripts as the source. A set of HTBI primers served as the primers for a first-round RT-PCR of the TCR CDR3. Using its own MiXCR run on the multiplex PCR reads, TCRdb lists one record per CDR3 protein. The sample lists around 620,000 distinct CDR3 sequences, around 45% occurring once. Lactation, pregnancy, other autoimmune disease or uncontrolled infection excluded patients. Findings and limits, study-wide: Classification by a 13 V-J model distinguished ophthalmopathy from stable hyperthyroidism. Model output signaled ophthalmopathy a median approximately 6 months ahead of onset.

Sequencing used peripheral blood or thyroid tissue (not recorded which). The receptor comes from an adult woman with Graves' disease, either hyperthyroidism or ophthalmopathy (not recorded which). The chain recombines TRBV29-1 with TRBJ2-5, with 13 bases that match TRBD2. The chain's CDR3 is CSSSTSGRLSQETQYF. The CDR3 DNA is TGCAGCAGCTCGACTAGCGGGAGGCTGAGCCAAGAGACCCAGTACTTC.